A selection of T cell receptor beta chains follows, all from one sample in a study of blood T cell repertoires in COVID-19. Method: immunoSEQ multiplex PCR; TCRdb's copy keeps in-frame clones and lacks some. The sample carries roughly 69,000 clones, 65% to 80% recorded once. The sample comprised peripheral blood. Receptors originate from a woman aged 50 to 65 with acute or convalescent COVID-19. Both conserved end residues are part of each CDR3. The D gene is left open where the match is weak. Clone size is shown for a subset of rows, as once, few, many or a class of expanded clone.

V: TRBV6-5; size: -; D: TRBD1; J: TRBJ1-2; length: 14; DNA: TGTGCCAGCAGGACCGGGACAGGGGACTATGGCTACACCTTC; CDR3: CASRTGTGDYGYTF
V: TRBV9; size: once; D: TRBD2; J: TRBJ2-7; length: 19; DNA: TGTGCCAGCAGACAAGTTAGCCAAGCGGGGGGCACTAGCTCCTACGAGCAGTACTTC; CDR3: CASRQVSQAGGTSSYEQYF
V: TRBV20-1; size: -; D: -; J: TRBJ1-2; length: 11; DNA: TGCAGTGCTACAGGGGACTATGGCTACACCTTC; CDR3: CSATGDYGYTF
V: TRBV10-3; size: -; D: TRBD1; J: TRBJ2-5; length: 13; DNA: TGTGCCATCGCAGGGGGCAAGGCGGAGACCCAGTACTTC; CDR3: CAIAGGKAETQYF
V: TRBV2; size: -; D: TRBD1; J: TRBJ2-5; length: 13; DNA: TGTGCCAGCAGTACGGGACAGGGAGAGACCCAGTACTTC; CDR3: CASSTGQGETQYF
V: TRBV5-6; size: -; D: -; J: TRBJ1-2; length: 14; DNA: TGTGCCAGCGGAGGACAGCAACGGAACTATGGCTACACCTTC; CDR3: CASGGQQRNYGYTF
V: TRBV10-1; size: -; D: -; J: TRBJ2-1; length: 15; DNA: TGCGCCAGCAGTTGGGGGCTAGGTACTACCAATGAGCAGTTCTTC; CDR3: CASSWGLGTTNEQFF
V: TRBV5-1; size: -; D: TRBD2; J: TRBJ2-5; length: 17; DNA: TGCGCCAGCAGCTTGGACCCCGGGACTAGCGGGATAGAGACCCAGTACTTC; CDR3: CASSLDPGTSGIETQYF
V: TRBV6-5; size: -; D: -; J: TRBJ1-6; length: 13; DNA: TGTGCCAGCCGACAGCGAATGGATTCACCCCTCCACTTT; CDR3: CASRQRMDSPLHF
V: TRBV7-9; size: -; D: -; J: TRBJ2-3; length: 15; DNA: TGTGCCAGCAGCTTACTCGCGGGTTCCACAGATACGCAGTATTTT; CDR3: CASSLLAGSTDTQYF
V: TRBV6-6; size: -; D: TRBD2; J: TRBJ2-7; length: 14; DNA: TGTGCCAGCAGTGTTCGGCGGGGGGCCTACGAGCAGTACTTC; CDR3: CASSVRRGAYEQYF
V: TRBV9; size: few; D: -; J: TRBJ1-2; length: 15; DNA: TGTGCCAGCAGCGTTGACGGGGGGCCTAATTGGGGCTACACCTTC; CDR3: CASSVDGGPNWGYTF
V: TRBV2; size: -; D: TRBD1; J: TRBJ1-6; length: 12; DNA: TGTGCCAGCCGGGACAGTAATTCACCCCTCCACTTT; CDR3: CASRDSNSPLHF
V: TRBV7-7; size: -; D: TRBD2; J: TRBJ2-5; length: 14; DNA: TGTGCCAGCAGCTTGACTAGCGGGGAGGAGACCCAGTACTTC; CDR3: CASSLTSGEETQYF
V: TRBV12-3/TRBV12-4; size: -; D: TRBD1; J: TRBJ1-1; length: 13; DNA: TGTGCCAGCAGTCGTCCCACAGGGGCTGAAGCTTTCTTT; CDR3: CASSRPTGAEAFF
V: TRBV2; size: -; D: -; J: TRBJ2-1; length: 14; DNA: TGTGCCAGCAGCTCGGGACACATTGCCAATGAGCAGTTCTTC; CDR3: CASSSGHIANEQFF
V: TRBV7-2; size: -; D: -; J: TRBJ2-1; length: 16; DNA: TGTGCCAGCAGCTTACCCAGCGGAGGCTCCTACAATGAGCAGTTCTTC; CDR3: CASSLPSGGSYNEQFF
V: TRBV7-9; size: once; D: -; J: TRBJ1-1; length: 15; DNA: TGTGCCAGCAGCTTAGGTGGGGGGGTTGTCACTGAAGCTTTCTTT; CDR3: CASSLGGGVVTEAFF
V: TRBV25-1; size: -; D: TRBD1; J: TRBJ1-6; length: 15; DNA: TGTGCCAGCAGTGAACCGGGACAGGGTAATTCACCCCTCCACTTT; CDR3: CASSEPGQGNSPLHF